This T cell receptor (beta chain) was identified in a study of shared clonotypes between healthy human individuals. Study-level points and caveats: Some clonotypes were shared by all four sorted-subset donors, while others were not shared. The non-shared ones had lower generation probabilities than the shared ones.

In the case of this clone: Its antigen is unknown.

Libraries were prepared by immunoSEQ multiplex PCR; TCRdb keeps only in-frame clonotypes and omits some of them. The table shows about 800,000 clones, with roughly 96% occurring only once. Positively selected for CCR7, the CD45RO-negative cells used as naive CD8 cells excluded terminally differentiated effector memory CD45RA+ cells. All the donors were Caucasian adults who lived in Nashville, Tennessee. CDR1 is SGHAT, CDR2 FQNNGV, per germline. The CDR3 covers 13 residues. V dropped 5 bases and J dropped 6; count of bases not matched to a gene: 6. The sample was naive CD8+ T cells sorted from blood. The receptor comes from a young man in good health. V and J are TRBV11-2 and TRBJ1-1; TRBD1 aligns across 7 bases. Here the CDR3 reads CASSEGTAAEAFF. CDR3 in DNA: TGTGCCAGCAGCGAAGGGACAGCCGCTGAAGCTTTCTTT.